This T cell receptor beta chain was retrieved from a study of T cells in Graves' hyperthyroidism and ophthalmopathy. As for the study in general: The initial diagnosis was the point when peripheral blood was collected, ahead of any treatment. Study conclusions and caveats: Within blood appeared most thyroid clonotypes that had expanded above 0.001.

This clonotype was detected many times. Its specificity is unknown. Patients aged 18 to 65 had newly diagnosed hyperthyroidism of under 2 months' duration. The V gene's germline CDR1 is SGHAT and CDR2 FQNNGV. The CDR3 is 16 amino acids. With V trimmed by 0 bases and J by 5 bases, 4 bases remained unmatched. The TCR beta CDR3 regions underwent amplification using RNA transcripts as the source. With the HTBI primer set, the TCR CDR3 went through a first round of RT-PCR. TCRdb re-called the multiplex PCR reads with MiXCR, one entry per CDR3 protein. This table holds hundreds of thousands of distinct CDR3 sequences, around 13% found once.

This receptor was identified in a woman in her twenties or thirties with Graves' hyperthyroidism that later progressed to Graves' ophthalmopathy. V and J are TRBV11-2 and TRBJ2-3; 11 bases map to TRBD2. Sequencing used blood. The CDR3 region is CASSLELAGAEDTQYF. The CDR3 bases are TGTGCCAGCAGCTTAGAACTAGCGGGAGCCGAAGATACGCAGTATTTT.